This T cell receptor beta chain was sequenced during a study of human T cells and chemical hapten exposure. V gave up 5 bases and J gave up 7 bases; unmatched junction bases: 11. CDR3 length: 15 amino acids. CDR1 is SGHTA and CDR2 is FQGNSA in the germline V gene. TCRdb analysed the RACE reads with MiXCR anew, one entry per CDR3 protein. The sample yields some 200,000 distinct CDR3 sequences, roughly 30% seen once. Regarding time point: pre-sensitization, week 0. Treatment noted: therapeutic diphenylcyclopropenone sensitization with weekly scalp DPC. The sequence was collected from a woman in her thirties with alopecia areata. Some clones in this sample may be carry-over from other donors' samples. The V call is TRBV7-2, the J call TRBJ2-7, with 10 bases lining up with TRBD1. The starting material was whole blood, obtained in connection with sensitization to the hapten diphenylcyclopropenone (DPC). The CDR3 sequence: CASSPQPGQGYEQYF. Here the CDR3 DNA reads TGTGCCAGCAGCCCTCAACCGGGACAGGGGTATGAGCAGTACTTC.